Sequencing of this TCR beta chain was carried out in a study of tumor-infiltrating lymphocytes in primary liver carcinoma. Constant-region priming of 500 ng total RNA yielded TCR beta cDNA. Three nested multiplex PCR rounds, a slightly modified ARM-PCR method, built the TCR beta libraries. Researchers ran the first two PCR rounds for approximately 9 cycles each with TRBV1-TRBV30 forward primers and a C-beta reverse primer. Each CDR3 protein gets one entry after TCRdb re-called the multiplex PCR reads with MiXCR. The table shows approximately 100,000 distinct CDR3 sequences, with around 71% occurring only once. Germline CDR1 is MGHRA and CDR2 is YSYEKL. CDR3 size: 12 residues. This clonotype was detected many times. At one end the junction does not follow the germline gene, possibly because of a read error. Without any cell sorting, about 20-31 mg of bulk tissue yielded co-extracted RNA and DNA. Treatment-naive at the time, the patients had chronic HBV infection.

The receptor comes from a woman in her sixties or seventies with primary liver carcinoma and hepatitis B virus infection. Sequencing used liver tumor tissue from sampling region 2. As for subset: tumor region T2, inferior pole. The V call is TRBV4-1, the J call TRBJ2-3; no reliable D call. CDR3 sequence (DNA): TGCGCCAGCGGCCAACACACAGATACGCAGTATTTT. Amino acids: CASGQHTDTQYF.